This TCR beta chain is from a study of response to subunit inactivated influenza vaccine. TCRdb processed the RT-PCR reads anew with MiXCR; each CDR3 protein has one entry. The table shows hundreds of thousands of distinct CDR3 sequences, with around 13% occurring only once. V was shortened by 5 bases and J by 5 bases, with 15 bases between the two germline ends. The CDR3 runs 14 residues. The germline V gene encodes CDR1 DFQATT and CDR2 SNEGSKA (reference sequence). The chain carries TRBV20-1 and TRBJ2-2, with TRBD1 as a possible D gene (6 bases). This clonotype was obtained from a man aged 45-60 years who received an inactivated influenza vaccine. The sequencing used PBMCs from blood, collected less than 15 days before vaccination. The CDR3 spells CSARQEPSTGELFF. In nucleotides, the CDR3 is TGCAGTGCTCGACAGGAGCCCTCAACCGGGGAGCTGTTTTTT.